This is a list of T cell receptor beta chains from one sample in a study of human T cells and chemical hapten exposure. TCRdb reprocessed the RACE reads via MiXCR and lists one record per CDR3 protein. The sample has about 120,000 distinct CDR3 sequences; 9% to 14% are singletons. The material sequenced was whole blood, taken in connection with sensitization to the hapten diphenylcyclopropenone (DPC). The receptors were gathered from a woman between 50 and 59 years old with alopecia areata. Some clones in this sample may be carry-over from other donors' samples. CDR3s leave out the opening cysteine and the closing phenylalanine or tryptophan.

V: TRBV2; J: TRBJ2-2; CDR3: ASTRGRGTSREELF
V: TRBV7-2; J: TRBJ1-2; CDR3: ASSPRQADGGYT
V: TRBV7-9; J: TRBJ2-1; CDR3: ASSLAGGYNEQF
V: TRBV5-1; J: TRBJ2-7; CDR3: ASSMGQSDEQY
V: TRBV15; J: TRBJ2-7; CDR3: ATSRDRQPFSEQY
V: TRBV3-1; J: TRBJ2-3; CDR3: ASSQASVGTQY
V: TRBV7-8; J: TRBJ1-5; CDR3: ASSLGYFGGNQPQH
V: TRBV29-1; J: TRBJ1-1; CDR3: SVEEQANTEAF
V: TRBV28; J: TRBJ1-5; CDR3: ASTAGQALHQPQH
V: TRBV20-1; J: TRBJ1-5; CDR3: SARPVGQPQH
V: TRBV29-1; J: TRBJ2-1; CDR3: SVVWGEQF
V: TRBV5-1; J: TRBJ2-1; CDR3: ASSLALGNNEQF
V: TRBV2; J: TRBJ2-3; CDR3: ASSEQGLAGVITDTQN
V: TRBV28; J: TRBJ1-4; CDR3: ASRRGREGEKLF
V: TRBV29-1; J: TRBJ1-2; CDR3: SGGWTNYGYT
V: TRBV20-1; J: TRBJ1-5; CDR3: SASATGEQPQH
V: TRBV5-5; J: TRBJ2-6; CDR3: ASSVSGRPGSGANVLT
V: TRBV28; J: TRBJ2-7; CDR3: ASSTPATIYEQY
V: TRBV12-3/TRBV12-4; J: TRBJ2-5; CDR3: ASTPQAGGLVETQY
V: TRBV18; J: TRBJ2-5; CDR3: ASSPQETQY
V: TRBV12-3/TRBV12-4; J: TRBJ1-5; CDR3: ASKSGLHNQPQH
V: TRBV12-3/TRBV12-4; J: TRBJ1-3; CDR3: ASSFAGYESGNTIY
V: TRBV5-1; J: TRBJ2-3; CDR3: ASSLIRLQGTDTQY
V: TRBV12-3/TRBV12-4; J: TRBJ1-2; CDR3: ASRMTGDYGYT
V: TRBV12-3/TRBV12-4; J: TRBJ1-1; CDR3: ASSTQEGTEAF
V: TRBV12-3/TRBV12-4; J: TRBJ2-7; CDR3: ASSFSQETYEQY
V: TRBV18; J: TRBJ2-7; CDR3: ASSPRKTGTGANEQY
V: TRBV9; J: TRBJ2-3; CDR3: ASSPTVRQRTDTQY
V: TRBV29-1; J: TRBJ2-2; CDR3: SVVGGKGTGELF
V: TRBV11-2; J: TRBJ2-3; CDR3: ASSLGSPGDTQY
V: TRBV29-1; J: TRBJ1-2; CDR3: SADHRNYGYT
V: TRBV2; J: TRBJ1-1; CDR3: ASSDPQGARTEAF
V: TRBV7-2; J: TRBJ2-7; CDR3: ASSPDSPYEQY
V: TRBV7-9; J: TRBJ1-1; CDR3: ASRGWGGLNTEAF
V: TRBV27; J: TRBJ1-1; CDR3: ASSFREGTEAF
V: TRBV28; J: TRBJ1-5; CDR3: ASSLRAGGNQPQH
V: TRBV7-9; J: TRBJ2-7; CDR3: ASSLERDRVQY
V: TRBV7-9; J: TRBJ2-2; CDR3: ASSPGTGFTGELF
V: TRBV11-2; J: TRBJ2-3; CDR3: ASRGGSAFGSQY
V: TRBV12-3/TRBV12-4; J: TRBJ1-4; CDR3: ASSGTEKSEKLF
V: TRBV12-3/TRBV12-4; J: TRBJ2-1; CDR3: ASSTRDSPVKEQF
V: TRBV12-3/TRBV12-4; J: TRBJ2-1; CDR3: ASNSDIRQGSYNEQF
V: TRBV7-9; J: TRBJ1-5; CDR3: ASSLSEGGQPQH
V: TRBV28; J: TRBJ1-1; CDR3: ASSRPGNTEAF
V: TRBV5-1; J: TRBJ2-5; CDR3: ASSLGWGPRGLQETQY
V: TRBV28; J: TRBJ2-7; CDR3: ASFDRTRYEQY
V: TRBV4-2; J: TRBJ2-1; CDR3: ASSQELGSYNEQF
V: TRBV28; J: TRBJ1-4; CDR3: ASSTYLGTAASTNEKLF
V: TRBV10-3; J: TRBJ1-6; CDR3: AISLQGGMNSPLH
V: TRBV9; J: TRBJ2-3; CDR3: ASSSSLSGGTQY
V: TRBV15; J: TRBJ1-1; CDR3: ATSRGTEAF
V: TRBV6-2/TRBV6-3; J: TRBJ2-1; CDR3: ASSWSSSSYNEQF
V: TRBV7-8; J: TRBJ1-6; CDR3: ASRGPGTARGPLH
V: TRBV28; J: TRBJ2-6; CDR3: ASGANVLT
V: TRBV29-1; J: TRBJ2-5; CDR3: SVRQGAGETQY